Shown below are 31 T cell receptor beta chains from a single sample sequenced in a study of radiotherapy plus CTLA-4 blockade in lung cancer (dated by TCRdb to between 2018 and 2020). Receptor libraries were prepared by the immunoSEQ multiplex PCR assay. TCRdb holds this immuneACCESS table with in-frame rearrangements only. Some clones are missing; in checked studies, unresolved V genes explain under half, and the rest has no known cause. Counted in this sample were fewer than 140,000 clones; under 90% of them appeared once. Roughly 2.3% of the sample goes to the ten largest clones. The source was peripheral blood, collected from a patient treated with radiotherapy plus ipilimumab. The receptors shown here come from a human donor with non-small cell lung cancer that progressed on radiotherapy plus ipilimumab. Some clones in this sample may be carry-over from other donors' samples.

This clone was detected only a few times. The genes are TRBV30 and TRBJ2-7; 11 nucleotides align to TRBD2. Per germline, CDR1 GTSNPN and CDR2 SVGIG (reference sequence). The CDR3 covers 16 residues. The trim removed 3 bases at V and 3 bases at J, leaving 10 bases unmatched. The CDR3 sequence: CAWRETSGAKGYEQYF. Written as DNA, the CDR3 is TGTGCCTGGAGAGAGACTAGCGGGGCCAAAGGCTACGAGCAGTACTTC.

The genes are TRBV9 and TRBJ1-1; D might be TRBD1 (6 bases). There are 13 residues in the CDR3. The V end lost 1 base, the J end lost 6 bases, and 10 bases lay between the germline ends. The germline V gene encodes CDR1 SGDLS and CDR2 YYNGEE. Written as DNA, the CDR3 is TGTGCCAGCAGCGTACGGGGGGCGGCTGAAGCTTTCTTT. This codes for CASSVRGAAEAFF.

The chain carries TRBV14 and TRBJ1-1, with D possibly matching TRBD1 (5 bases). CDR3 length: 15 amino acids. V was clipped by 1 base and J by 5 bases, with 14 bases between them. Germline CDR1 reads SGHDN; CDR2 reads FVKESK. The CDR3 nucleotides read TGTGCCAGCAGCCAAGCCCCAGGGTGGGAAACTGAAGCTTTCTTT. Amino acids: CASSQAPGWETEAFF.

The chain recombines TRBV11-2 with TRBJ1-3; TRBD1 might be the D (5 bases). Germline CDR1 reads SGHAT; CDR2 reads FQNNGV. V lost 0 bases and J 4 bases, leaving 10 bases between the germline ends. The CDR3 has 15 amino acids. For the CDR3, the DNA is TGTGCCAGCAGCTTAGAGGCAGGGACCGGAAACACCATATATTTT. Its translation is CASSLEAGTGNTIYF.

V gene TRBV7-9 combines with J gene TRBJ1-4; TRBD1 aligns across 7 bases. J lost 7 bases, V lost 5 bases, and 19 bases had no gene match. CDR3 length: 18 residues. Germline V lookup: CDR1 SEHNR, CDR2 FQNEAQ (reference sequence). The CDR3, as DNA: TGTGCCAGCAGCCGTGGACAGGTCAGCGATAGGATACTTGAAAAACTGTTTTTT. It specifies CASSRGQVSDRILEKLFF.

The V call is TRBV5-1, the J call TRBJ2-3; 7 bases match TRBD1. This CDR3 is built from 14 residues. The V and J ends lost 2 bases and 2 bases, in that order; junction bases with no gene match: 2. Germline-derived CDR1 and CDR2 are SGHRS and YFSETQ. The CDR3 loop is CASSLGQDTDTQYF. As DNA, the CDR3 is TGCGCCAGCAGCTTAGGACAGGACACAGATACGCAGTATTTT.

The J gene is TRBJ1-1, the V gene TRBV11-3; 8 positions agree with TRBD1. Looked up from germline, CDR1 is SGHNT and CDR2 is YENEEA. CDR3 length equals 13 residues. With V trimmed by 1 base and J by 7 bases, 2 bases remained unmatched. The CDR3 spells CASSLGQGFEAFF. CDR3 DNA: TGTGCCAGCAGCTTAGGACAGGGGTTTGAAGCTTTCTTT.

This clone occurred once. For the CDR3, the DNA is TGTGCCAGCAGCGTAGGGGGGGCTGAATCCTACAATGAGCAGTTCTTC. It translates to CASSVGGAESYNEQFF. The chain links TRBV9 to TRBJ2-1; the D call may be TRBD1 or TRBD2 (6 bases each). Trimming removed 0 bases at V and 1 base at J, with 11 bases between. The germline V gene encodes CDR1 SGDLS and CDR2 YYNGEE. This CDR3 contains 16 residues. The complete variable domain, with remaining parts taken from reference TRBV9 and TRBJ2-1, reads DSGVTQTPKHLITATGQRVTLRCSPRSGDLSVYWYQQSLDQGLQFLIQYYNGEERAKGNILERFSAQQFPDLHSELNLSSLELGDSALYFCASSVGGAESYNEQFFGPGTRLTVL.

This clone showed up just a few times. V usage is TRBV6-6 and J usage is TRBJ1-2; no firm D call. This CDR3 has 12 amino acids. Germline loops: CDR1 MNHNY, CDR2 SVGAGI (reference sequence). The germline V and J ends were trimmed by 8 bases and 5 bases, with 12 bases remaining between them. The CDR3: CASGVAVYGYTF. CDR3 sequence (DNA): TGTGCCAGCGGGGTTGCGGTGTATGGCTACACCTTC.

The V and J genes are TRBV5-1 and TRBJ2-3; D might be TRBD1 (6 bases). Trimming pared 4 bases from V and 0 bases from J, leaving 12 bases between. The CDR3 loop spans 15 amino acids. Looked up from germline, CDR1 is SGHRS and CDR2 is YFSETQ. CDR3 sequence: CASSRDIPSTDTQYF. For the CDR3, the DNA is TGCGCCAGCAGCCGGGACATTCCTAGCACAGATACGCAGTATTTT.

The chain couples TRBV6-1 to TRBJ1-6, with D tentatively TRBD1 (6 bases). CDR1 and CDR2 (germline): MNHNS, SASEGT. The CDR3 runs to 13 residues. V lost 6 bases to trimming and J lost 8 bases, with 11 bases between them. Here the CDR3 DNA reads TGTGCCAGCAGCAGGGGTTCGGATTCACCCCTCCACTTT. Protein product: CASSRGSDSPLHF.

The gene calls are TRBV7-3 and TRBJ1-1; D is ambiguous. Germline V lookup: CDR1 SGHTA, CDR2 FQGTGA. This CDR3 has 15 amino acids. V was trimmed by 8 bases and J by 0 bases, leaving 16 bases between them. CDR3: CASSTSTLMNTEAFF. CDR3 DNA: TGTGCCAGCTCAACTTCAACACTCATGAACACTGAAGCTTTCTTT.

This clone has only one observation. This rearrangement joins TRBV19 to TRBJ1-2; the D gene is possibly TRBD1 (5 bases). V gave up 5 bases and J gave up 8 bases, with 9 bases separating them. The CDR3 covers 11 residues. Germline V lookup: CDR1 LNHDA, CDR2 SQIVND (reference sequence). For the CDR3, the DNA is TGTGCCAGTAGTGACAGAGGAGGCTACACCTTC. It specifies CASSDRGGYTF.

This chain uses TRBV9 with TRBJ2-5; 7 bases line up with TRBD2. The junction had 17 bases not matched to a gene; V was cut back by 4 bases and J by 5 bases. The germline V gene encodes CDR1 SGDLS and CDR2 YYNGEE. The CDR3 has 17 residues. CDR3 in DNA: TGTGCCAGCAGCCCAAGGAGCCGGGACTATCTTTTGGAGACCCAGTACTTC. Protein: CASSPRSRDYLLETQYF.

This clone was detected a few times. The V call is TRBV29-1, the J call TRBJ2-1; D is possibly TRBD1 (6 bases). Germline V gene data show CDR1 as SQVTM and CDR2 as ANQGSEA. There are 14 residues in the CDR3. Trimming removed 5 bases at V and 5 bases at J, with 16 bases between. CDR3 in DNA: TGCAGCGTTCCTTCTGGACAGTCTAACAATGAGCAGTTCTTC. This translates into CSVPSGQSNNEQFF.

The chain is built from TRBV5-1 and TRBJ2-5, with D possibly matching TRBD1 (6 bases). Deletions cut 4 bases from V and 1 base from J, with 11 bases between. CDR1 and CDR2 from the germline V gene are SGHRS and YFSETQ. The CDR3 consists of 14 residues. This chain's CDR3 is CASSPDRIQETQYF. The CDR3 coding sequence is TGCGCCAGCAGCCCGGACAGAATCCAAGAGACCCAGTACTTC.

The chain carries TRBV6-5 and TRBJ1-2; D gene ambiguous. This CDR3 has 12 residues. Germline assignment: CDR1 MNHEY and CDR2 SVGAGI. V lost 10 bases to trimming and J lost 0 bases, with 9 bases between them. The CDR3 region has the DNA TGTGCCATTAAGAGGCCTAACTATGGCTACACCTTC. This sequence encodes CAIKRPNYGYTF.

The genes are TRBV19 and TRBJ2-5; TRBD1 matches at 8 bases. The CDR3 loop spans 14 amino acids. Per the germline V gene, CDR1 is LNHDA and CDR2 is SQIVND (reference sequence). J gave up 2 bases and V 4 bases, and 3 bases lay outside the gene matches. This CDR3 reads CASSTRDRQETQYF. CDR3 bases: TGTGCCAGTAGTACCCGGGACAGGCAAGAGACCCAGTACTTC.

The chain carries TRBV15 and TRBJ2-2, with 9 nucleotides matching TRBD2. This CDR3 is built from 15 residues. Per the germline V gene, CDR1 is LNHNV and CDR2 is YYDKDF (reference sequence). V was clipped by 5 bases and J by 5 bases; unmatched bases: 6. The CDR3 DNA reads TGTGCCACCAGCTCCCGGCTAGCGGGGACCGGGGAGCTGTTTTTT. It encodes CATSSRLAGTGELFF.

This rearrangement joins TRBV7-2 to TRBJ1-1; possibly TRBD1 for D (6 bases). The germline V gene encodes CDR1 SGHTA and CDR2 FQGNSA. This CDR3 has 15 amino acids. V lost 5 bases and J lost 10, with 23 bases in between. The CDR3 DNA reads as TGTGCCAGCAGCCCGCACCTATTGACAGGTTCGGGAGCTTTCTTT. Protein: CASSPHLLTGSGAFF.

The count of this clone is one. Here the CDR3 DNA reads TGTGCCAGCAGTTTGGAGGGGTTCCTGCAGTTCTTC. This translates into CASSLEGFLQFF. V is TRBV27 and J is TRBJ2-1, with D maybe TRBD2 (6 bases). This CDR3 region has 12 residues. Germline V gene data show CDR1 as MNHEY and CDR2 as SMNVEV (reference sequence). V was cut by 3 bases and J by 12 bases, with 12 bases left in between.

In its sample, this clone was seen once. This chain links TRBV4-3 with TRBJ1-1; 10 bases map to TRBD1. The ends lost 4 bases at V and 4 bases at J; junction bases unmatched: 6. This CDR3 has 15 residues. CDR1 and CDR2 from the germline V gene are LGHNA and YSLEER. The CDR3 DNA sequence: TGCGCCAGCAGCCGAGGACAGGGGGGAAGCACTGAAGCTTTCTTT. This encodes CASSRGQGGSTEAFF.

The rearrangement links TRBV4-3 to TRBJ1-6, with TRBD1 matching 10 bases. The V and J ends lost 3 bases and 6 bases, in that order; junction bases with no gene match: 2. The CDR3 has 15 amino acids. Germline CDR1 reads LGHNA; CDR2 reads YSLEER. The CDR3 sequence is CASSQGQGSNSPLHF. In DNA, the CDR3 is TGCGCCAGCAGCCAGGGACAGGGGAGTAATTCACCCCTCCACTTT.

This chain connects TRBV5-1 to TRBJ2-5; no firm D call. Germline V gene sequence: CDR1 SGHRS, CDR2 YFSETQ. V was trimmed by 3 bases and J by 5 bases, leaving 14 bases between them. The CDR3 extends over 14 amino acids. CDR3 region: CASSYSPPQETQYF. CDR3 coding DNA: TGCGCCAGCAGCTACTCTCCCCCACAGGAGACCCAGTACTTC.

The J gene is TRBJ2-3, the V gene TRBV19; 8 bases align to TRBD2. The germline CDR1 and CDR2 sequences are LNHDA and SQIVND (reference sequence). Trimming at V came to 3 bases and at J to 5 bases, leaving 1 base not matched to a gene. CDR3 length: 13 residues. In nucleotides, the CDR3 is TGTGCCAGTAGTATCGGGGGGGAAGATACGCAGTATTTT. It is translated as CASSIGGEDTQYF.

The chain joins TRBV27 to TRBJ2-7; perhaps TRBD1 as D (7 bases). This CDR3 contains 16 residues. The germline V gene encodes CDR1 MNHEY and CDR2 SMNVEV (reference sequence). V was pared by 1 base and J by 6 bases, with 19 bases between. The CDR3 region is CASSLLARDSNSEQYF. The CDR3 DNA reads TGTGCCAGCAGTTTATTAGCGCGGGACAGTAACAGCGAGCAGTACTTC.

The genes are TRBV7-3 and TRBJ2-1, with D maybe TRBD1 (5 bases). This CDR3 is built from 14 residues. Germline lookup yields CDR1 SGHTA and CDR2 FQGTGA. V was clipped by 5 bases and J by 3 bases, with 11 bases between them. The CDR3 protein is CASSINRSYNEQFF. The CDR3, as DNA: TGTGCCAGCAGCATCAACAGGAGCTACAATGAGCAGTTCTTC. The full variable domain, in which reference TRBV7-3 and TRBJ2-1 provide the parts outside the CDR3, is GAGVSQTPSNKVTEKGKYVELRCDPISGHTALYWYRQSLGQGPEFLIYFQGTGAADDSGLPNDRFFAVRPEGSVSTLKIQRTERGDSAVYLCASSINRSYNEQFFGPGTRLTVL.

Written as DNA, the CDR3 is TGTGCCAGCAGCTTGGGGGACAGGGGACATGGCGAGCAGTACTTC. It translates to CASSLGDRGHGEQYF. V is TRBV5-4 and J is TRBJ2-7, with 10 bases lining up with TRBD1. The V segment lost 0 bases and the J segment 6 bases; nucleotides outside the gene matches: 6. CDR3 length: 15 amino acids. In germline, CDR1 is SGHNT, CDR2 YYREEE (reference sequence).

The chain uses TRBV7-3 and TRBJ2-2; D is perhaps TRBD2 (5 bases). There are 13 residues in the CDR3. Germline values: CDR1 SGHTA, CDR2 FQGTGA. V was shortened by 5 bases and J by 6 bases, with 10 bases between the two germline ends. CDR3 DNA sequence: TGTGCCAGCAGCACTAGTAACGCCGGGGAGCTGTTTTTT. Residues: CASSTSNAGELFF.

This chain joins TRBV6-6 and TRBJ1-2; D not resolved. Germline-derived CDR1 and CDR2 are MNHNY and SVGAGI (reference sequence). CDR3 size: 13 residues. V gave up 0 bases and J gave up 6 bases, with 8 bases separating them. The CDR3 loop is CASSYSEGNGYTF. The CDR3 nucleotides are TGTGCCAGCAGTTACTCGGAAGGGAATGGCTACACCTTC.

The rearrangement links TRBV7-2 to TRBJ2-2, with D perhaps matching TRBD1 (5 bases). Germline CDR1 reads SGHTA; CDR2 reads FQGNSA. V lost 1 base and J lost 5, with 11 bases in between. This CDR3 comprises 15 residues. The DNA for the CDR3 is TGTGCCAGCAGCTTAGGGCTAAGGGGAACCGGGGAGCTGTTTTTT. Amino acid sequence: CASSLGLRGTGELFF.